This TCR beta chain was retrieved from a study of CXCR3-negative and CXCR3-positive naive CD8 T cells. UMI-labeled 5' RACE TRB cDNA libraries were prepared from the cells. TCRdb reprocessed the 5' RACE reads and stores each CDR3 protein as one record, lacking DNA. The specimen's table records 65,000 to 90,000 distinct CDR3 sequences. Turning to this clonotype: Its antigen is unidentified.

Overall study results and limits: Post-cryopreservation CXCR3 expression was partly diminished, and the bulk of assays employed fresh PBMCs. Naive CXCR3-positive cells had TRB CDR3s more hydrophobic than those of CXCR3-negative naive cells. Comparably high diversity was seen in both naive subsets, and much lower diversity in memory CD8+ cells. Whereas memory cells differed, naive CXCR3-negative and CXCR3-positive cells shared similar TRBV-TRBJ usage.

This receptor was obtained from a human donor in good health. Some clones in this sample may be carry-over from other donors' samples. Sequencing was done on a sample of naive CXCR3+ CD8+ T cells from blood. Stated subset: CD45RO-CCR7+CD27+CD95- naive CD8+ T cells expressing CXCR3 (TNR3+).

The chain's CDR3 is CATSRGGISSTDTQYF. The chain employs TRBV15 and TRBJ2-3; absent DNA, TCRdb's TRBD2 call cannot be checked. The CDR3 runs to 16 residues. Germline CDR1 LNHNV, CDR2 YYDKDF (reference sequence).